The 24 T cell receptor beta chains below come from one sample, sequenced in a study of CD8 T cells in ankylosing spondylitis. Regarding the study as a whole: Roughly eight highly homologous variants made up a TCR beta motif that seemed to typify ankylosing spondylitis blood.

These receptors' antigens are unknown. TCRdb re-called the 5' RACE reads with MiXCR, one entry per CDR3 protein. This table holds around 140,000 distinct CDR3 sequences, under 20% found once. The specimen sequenced was blood, either unsorted or a sorted T cell fraction (not recorded which). The receptor set was obtained from a male donor with ankylosing spondylitis.

This clonotype was counted ten times or more. The V and J genes are TRBV5-1 and TRBJ2-1; 12 bases match TRBD2. Germline CDR1 SGHRS, CDR2 YFSETQ. V trimming: 4 bases; J trimming: 9 bases; junction bases outside the gene matches: 11. CDR3 length: 16 residues. The CDR3 loop is CASSLLGLAGDGEQFF. CDR3 bases: TGCGCCAGCAGCCTATTGGGACTAGCGGGTGACGGTGAGCAGTTCTTC.

The rearrangement joins TRBV7-2 to TRBJ2-1, with 8 bases that match TRBD2. V was pared by 5 bases and J by 2 bases, with 5 bases of the junction left unmatched. Germline CDR1 reads SGHTA; CDR2 reads FQGNSA. CDR3 length: 15 amino acids. The CDR3: CASSPSGSTYNEQFF. CDR3 DNA: TGTGCCAGCAGCCCCAGCGGGAGCACCTACAATGAGCAGTTCTTC.

This chain connects TRBV29-1 to TRBJ2-7; 9 bases match TRBD2. The V segment lost 7 bases and the J segment 0 bases; nucleotides outside the gene matches: 13. Per germline, CDR1 SQVTM and CDR2 ANQGSEA. CDR3 size: 16 residues. CDR3 sequence: CSAGGAIAGASYEQYF. In DNA, the CDR3 is TGCAGCGCGGGAGGGGCTATAGCGGGAGCCTCCTACGAGCAGTACTTC.

This rearrangement joins TRBV12-5 to TRBJ2-5, with D hard to call. The germline V and J ends were trimmed by 9 bases and 4 bases, with 12 bases remaining between them. The CDR3 extends over 12 amino acids. Germline V gene lookup returns CDR1 LGHNT and CDR2 FRNRAP. CDR3 protein: CASAYIGETQYF. DNA for the CDR3: TGTGCTAGCGCCTACATTGGAGAGACCCAGTACTTC. Using reference TRBV12-5 and TRBJ2-5 for the parts outside the CDR3, the full variable domain is DARVTQTPRHKVTEMGQEVTMRCQPILGHNTVFWYRQTMMQGLELLAYFRNRAPLDDSGMPKDRFSAEMPDATLATLKIQPSEPRDSAVYFCASAYIGETQYFGPGTRLLVL.

The V and J genes are TRBV9 and TRBJ1-1; D not certain. This CDR3 has 14 residues. Germline CDR1 SGDLS, CDR2 YYNGEE. Deletions cut 4 bases from V and 3 bases from J, with 13 bases between. Written as DNA, the CDR3 is TGTGCCAGCAGCCCCGGGGTTTTGGACACTGAAGCTTTCTTT. Encoded protein: CASSPGVLDTEAFF.

The V gene is TRBV27, the J gene TRBJ2-6; D is unclear. The CDR3 spans 16 residues. Between the trimmed V and J ends, which lost 2 bases and 4 bases, there was a span of 12 bases. Germline values: CDR1 MNHEY, CDR2 SMNVEV (reference sequence). The CDR3 bases are TGTGCCAGCAGTTTAACCGGGTCTGCAGGGGCCAACGTCCTGACTTTC. This translates into CASSLTGSAGANVLTF.

The chain's CDR3 is CASSFNRVYEQYF. The CDR3 DNA reads as TGTGCCAGCAGCTTCAACAGGGTTTACGAGCAGTACTTC. This chain connects TRBV11-2 to TRBJ2-7; a possible D gene is TRBD1 (6 bases). This CDR3 has 13 amino acids. Germline CDR1 is SGHAT and CDR2 is FQNNGV. The V gene lost 3 bases and the J gene lost 4 bases, with 10 bases spanning the gap.

A few counts support this clonotype. The chain combines TRBV6-2 or TRBV6-3 with TRBJ1-1; 7 bases match TRBD1. Germline values: CDR1 MNHEY, CDR2 SVGEGT. V dropped 6 bases and J dropped 1; count of bases not matched to a gene: 8. The CDR3 sequence is 15 residues long. CDR3 nucleotides: TGTGCCAGCAGGATGACCCGGACAGGGAACACTGAAGCTTTCTTT. Its translation is CASRMTRTGNTEAFF.

This clonotype has more than one count but fewer than ten. This chain links TRBV11-1 with TRBJ1-1; D call uncertain. Trimming took off 2 bases at V and 6 bases at J, with 19 bases between the two ends. The CDR3 sequence is 16 residues long. In germline, CDR1 is SGHAT, CDR2 FQDESV (reference sequence). CDR3 DNA: TGTGCCAGCAGCTTAAGAGGATACTCCCTTTCTTCTGAAGCTTTCTTT. Protein: CASSLRGYSLSSEAFF.

This clonotype was detected only a few times. The chain couples TRBV5-1 to TRBJ2-7; D call uncertain. Looked up from germline, CDR1 is SGHRS and CDR2 is YFSETQ. V was pared by 0 bases and J by 3 bases, with 7 bases between. The CDR3 is 13 residues long. CDR3 amino acids: CASSLAQYYEQYF. In DNA, the CDR3 is TGCGCCAGCAGCTTGGCTCAGTACTACGAGCAGTACTTC.

This clonotype was recorded a few times. The chain recombines TRBV7-9 with TRBJ2-6; D is undetermined. Between the trimmed V and J ends, which lost 5 bases and 2 bases, there was a span of 4 bases. The CDR3 spans 13 residues. CDR1 SEHNR and CDR2 FQNEAQ come from the germline V gene (reference sequence). This CDR3 is CASSPPGANVLTF. CDR3 bases: TGTGCCAGCAGCCCCCCTGGGGCCAACGTCCTGACTTTC.

In this sample, this clonotype turned up a few times. This sequence joins TRBV23-1 and TRBJ2-1; no clear D gene. TRBV23-1 is identified as an open reading frame with a role that is uncertain. V was clipped by 0 bases and J by 4 bases, with 10 bases between them. CDR3 size: 15 residues. The CDR3 sequence: CASSQSKKGYNEQFF. The CDR3 DNA sequence: TGCGCCAGCAGTCAATCGAAAAAAGGTTACAATGAGCAGTTCTTC.

This clonotype was observed a handful of times. The chain recombines TRBV27 with TRBJ1-1, with D maybe TRBD1 (6 bases). CDR3 size: 14 residues. CDR1 is MNHEY, CDR2 SMNVEV, per germline (reference sequence). V was shortened by 8 bases and J by 4 bases, with 17 bases between the two germline ends. CDR3 residues: CASLSSGHPTEAFF. The DNA for the CDR3 is TGTGCCAGCTTATCTTCGGGACACCCCACTGAAGCTTTCTTT.

V gene TRBV7-9 combines with J gene TRBJ2-1; D uncertain. V lost 1 base and J lost 5, with 9 bases in between. The length of the CDR3 is 14 residues. CDR1 is SEHNR, CDR2 FQNEAQ, per germline (reference sequence). The CDR3 DNA reads as TGTGCCAGCAGCTTAGGGTACCCGAACAATGAGCAGTTCTTC. Residues: CASSLGYPNNEQFF.

This clonotype was observed many times. The genes are TRBV7-8 and TRBJ1-1; D remains ambiguous. Germline CDR1 and CDR2: SGHVS and FQNEAQ. V was clipped by 5 bases and J by 2 bases, with 15 bases between them. This CDR3 is 15 amino acids long. The CDR3 loop reads CASSPPSGINTEAFF. CDR3 coding DNA: TGTGCCAGCAGCCCCCCCTCGGGGATAAACACTGAAGCTTTCTTT.

V usage is TRBV9 and J usage is TRBJ1-4; D is uncertain. Germline V gives CDR1 SGDLS, CDR2 YYNGEE. This CDR3 is 14 amino acids long. V dropped 3 bases and J dropped 11 bases, with 17 bases sitting between them. For the CDR3, the DNA is TGTGCCAGCAGCGCCCTTGACCTCGGCGGGAAACTGTTTTTT. Translating it yields CASSALDLGGKLFF.

There are a few counts of this clonotype. The V and J genes are TRBV15 and TRBJ1-5; D is ambiguous. Trimming pared 2 bases from V and 1 base from J, leaving 9 bases between. Germline assignment: CDR1 LNHNV and CDR2 YYDKDF (reference sequence). CDR3 length: 15 residues. The CDR3 spells CATSRLDGSNQPQHF. The CDR3 DNA sequence: TGTGCCACCAGCAGACTGGACGGAAGCAATCAGCCCCAGCATTTT.

J is TRBJ2-3 and V is TRBV5-1; a weak D match, TRBD1 (6 bases). Germline V gene data show CDR1 as SGHRS and CDR2 as YFSETQ. V was trimmed by 5 bases and J by 4 bases, leaving 14 bases between them. The CDR3 totals 14 residues. The DNA for the CDR3 is TGCGCCAGCAGAGGCAGGGGTGGCGCAGATACGCAGTATTTT. This sequence encodes CASRGRGGADTQYF.

This clonotype was seen repeatedly, ten times or more. CDR3 amino acids: CASSLAGDYEQYF. The CDR3 DNA follows: TGTGCCAGCAGCTTAGCCGGGGACTACGAGCAGTACTTC. The chain combines TRBV11-2 with TRBJ2-7; D perhaps matches TRBD2 (5 bases). CDR1 and CDR2 (germline): SGHAT, FQNNGV. V lost 1 base and J lost 3, with 7 bases in between. CDR3 size: 13 residues.

J is TRBJ2-2 and V is TRBV27; 10 nucleotides line up with TRBD2. Losses at the gene ends were 8 bases for V and 5 bases for J; bases not matched to a gene: 5. Germline-derived CDR1 and CDR2 are MNHEY and SMNVEV (reference sequence). This CDR3 is 14 amino acids long. The CDR3 reads CASAGLARTGELFF. CDR3 coding DNA: TGTGCCAGCGCGGGACTAGCGAGGACCGGGGAGCTGTTTTTT.

This clonotype was counted at least ten times. The chain carries TRBV20-1 and TRBJ2-1, with D uncertain. This CDR3 has 12 residues. The germline V gene encodes CDR1 DFQATT and CDR2 SNEGSKA (reference sequence). Trimming cost V 6 bases and J 4 bases, with 10 bases left between them. CDR3 in amino acids: CSASDQYNEQFF. The DNA for the CDR3 is TGCAGTGCCTCGGACCAGTACAATGAGCAGTTCTTC.

CDR3 sequence reads: CARQTGLGDNTGELFF. CDR3 DNA sequence: TGTGCCAGGCAAACAGGGCTGGGGGATAACACCGGGGAGCTGTTTTTT. V and J are TRBV2 and TRBJ2-2, with D possibly TRBD1 on 6 matching bases. The CDR3 extends over 16 amino acids. Per the germline V gene, CDR1 is SNHLY and CDR2 is FYNNEI. The V gene lost 9 bases and the J gene lost 2 bases, with 19 bases spanning the gap.

This clonotype occurred a few times. The chain carries TRBV6-5 and TRBJ1-5; D is possibly TRBD1 (5 bases). V was clipped by 2 bases and J by 6 bases, with 14 bases between them. CDR1 is MNHEY and CDR2 is SVGAGI in the germline V gene. This CDR3 is built from 15 residues. CDR3 in amino acids: CASSYLSDSPQPQHF. As DNA, the CDR3 is TGTGCCAGCAGTTACCTCTCCGACAGCCCTCAGCCCCAGCATTTT.

DNA of the CDR3: TGTGCCATCAGTGAGTCGGGGCGGGGGAGCTCCTACAATGAGCAGTTCTTC. Amino acid sequence: CAISESGRGSSYNEQFF. The rearrangement uses TRBV10-3 and TRBJ2-1, with 7 nucleotides matching TRBD2. The CDR3 covers 17 residues. The germline CDR1 and CDR2 sequences are ENHRY and SYGVKD. V trimming: 0 bases; J trimming: 0 bases; junction bases outside the gene matches: 5.